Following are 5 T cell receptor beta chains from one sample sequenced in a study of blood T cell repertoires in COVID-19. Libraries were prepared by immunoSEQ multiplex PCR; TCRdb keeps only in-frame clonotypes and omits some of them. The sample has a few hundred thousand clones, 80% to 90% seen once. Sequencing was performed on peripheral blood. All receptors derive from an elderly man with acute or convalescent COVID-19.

For the CDR3, the DNA is TGCGCCAGCAGCCAAGAGGGCAGGGGGCGATGGTCTGAAGCTTTCTTT. It encodes CASSQEGRGRWSEAFF. The rearrangement links TRBV4-3 to TRBJ1-1, with 8 bases fitting TRBD1. The CDR3 has 16 amino acids. Germline CDR1 and CDR2: LGHNA and YSLEER. Trimming removed 0 bases from V and 6 bases from J; junction bases left unmatched: 9.

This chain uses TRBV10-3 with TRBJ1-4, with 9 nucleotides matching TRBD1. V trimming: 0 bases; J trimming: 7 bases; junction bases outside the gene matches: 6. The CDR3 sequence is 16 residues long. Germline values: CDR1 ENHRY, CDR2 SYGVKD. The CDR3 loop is CAISESGTGKGEKLFF. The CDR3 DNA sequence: TGTGCCATCAGTGAGTCAGGGACAGGGAAGGGTGAAAAACTGTTTTTT.

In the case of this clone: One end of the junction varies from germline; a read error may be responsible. CDR3 DNA sequence: TGTGCTAGCAGCGCGTACCTTTCCACGGGAGGGAGGGATGAGCAGTTCTTC. It codes for CASSAYLSTGGRDEQFF. The chain combines TRBV7-7 with TRBJ2-1, with TRBD2 matching 8 bases. The germline V gene has CDR1 SSHAT and CDR2 FNYEAQ (reference sequence). This CDR3 has 17 residues.

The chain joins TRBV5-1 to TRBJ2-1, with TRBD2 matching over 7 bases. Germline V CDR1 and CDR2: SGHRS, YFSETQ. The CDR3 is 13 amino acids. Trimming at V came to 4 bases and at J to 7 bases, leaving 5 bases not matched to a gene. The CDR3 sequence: CASSPGTTNEQFF. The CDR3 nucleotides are TGCGCCAGCAGCCCGGGGACTACAAATGAGCAGTTCTTC. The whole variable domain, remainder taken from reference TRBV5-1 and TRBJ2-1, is KAGVTQTPRYLIKTRGQQVTLSCSPISGHRSVSWYQQTPGQGLQFLFEYFSETQRNKGNFPGRFSGRQFSNSRSEMNVSTLELGDSALYLCASSPGTTNEQFFGPGTRLTVL.

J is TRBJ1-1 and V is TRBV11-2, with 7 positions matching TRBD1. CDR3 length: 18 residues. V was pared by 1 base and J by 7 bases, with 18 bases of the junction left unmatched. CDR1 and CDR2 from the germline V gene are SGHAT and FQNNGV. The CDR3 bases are TGTGCCAGCAGCTTAGCTCACCGAACTCATGACAGGGCTAGTGAAGCTTTCTTT. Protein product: CASSLAHRTHDRASEAFF.